The rows below give T cell receptor beta chains drawn from one sample of a study of PD-L1 blockade in urothelial cancer. Sequenced by immunoSEQ multiplex PCR; TCRdb stores in-frame clones only, minus some. The sample lists around 71,000 clones, 70% to 90% seen once, with roughly 7.3% in the top ten. The source material was PBMCs, sampled around atezolizumab (anti-PD-L1) treatment. These receptors were taken from a man aged 35 to 55 with urothelial cancer. CDR3s include the opening cysteine and the closing phenylalanine or tryptophan. The D gene is left open where the match is weak. Not every row has a clone size; where given, it reads once, few, many or a size class.

j_gene: TRBJ2-7
v_gene: TRBV5-4
abundance: .
d_gene: TRBD2
CDR3aa: CASSRTGTSGSEQYF
CDR3nt: TGTGCCAGCAGCCGGACTGGGACTAGCGGAAGCGAGCAGTACTTC

j_gene: TRBJ2-7
v_gene: TRBV18
abundance: .
d_gene: .
CDR3aa: CASSPDFEYEQYF
CDR3nt: TGTGCCAGCTCACCGGACTTTGAATACGAGCAGTACTTC

j_gene: TRBJ2-7
v_gene: TRBV28
abundance: .
d_gene: .
CDR3aa: CASSAPGSIYEQYF
CDR3nt: TGTGCCAGCAGCGCGCCGGGATCAATCTACGAGCAGTACTTC

j_gene: TRBJ2-1
v_gene: TRBV19
abundance: .
d_gene: TRBD1
CDR3aa: CASSIGDRGDSYNEQFF
CDR3nt: TGTGCCAGTAGTATTGGGGACAGGGGTGATAGCTACAATGAGCAGTTCTTC

j_gene: TRBJ2-7
v_gene: TRBV11-2
abundance: .
d_gene: TRBD2
CDR3aa: CASSLGSGSWYEQYF
CDR3nt: TGTGCCAGCAGCTTAGGCAGCGGGAGTTGGTACGAGCAGTACTTC

j_gene: TRBJ1-2
v_gene: TRBV19
abundance: once
d_gene: TRBD1
CDR3aa: CASSNPGQGAGGYTF
CDR3nt: TGTGCCAGTAGTAATCCGGGACAGGGGGCAGGTGGCTACACCTTC

j_gene: TRBJ2-7
v_gene: TRBV27
abundance: .
d_gene: .
CDR3aa: CASATRTYEQYF
CDR3nt: TGTGCCAGCGCTACTAGGACCTACGAGCAGTACTTC

j_gene: TRBJ2-5
v_gene: TRBV19
abundance: once
d_gene: .
CDR3aa: CGTGVGETQYF
CDR3nt: TGTGGGACTGGTGTAGGAGAGACCCAGTACTTC

j_gene: TRBJ2-7
v_gene: TRBV30
abundance: .
d_gene: TRBD2
CDR3aa: CAWKSGASYEQYF
CDR3nt: TGTGCCTGGAAGAGCGGGGCCTCCTACGAGCAGTACTTC

j_gene: TRBJ1-3
v_gene: TRBV5-4
abundance: .
d_gene: .
CDR3aa: CASSAKDSYSGNTIYF
CDR3nt: TGTGCCAGCAGCGCAAAGGACAGTTACTCTGGAAACACCATATATTTT

j_gene: TRBJ1-4
v_gene: TRBV14
abundance: .
d_gene: TRBD1
CDR3aa: CASSPRQGFNEKLFF
CDR3nt: TGTGCCAGCAGCCCCCGACAGGGATTTAATGAAAAACTGTTTTTT

j_gene: TRBJ2-3
v_gene: TRBV27
abundance: .
d_gene: .
CDR3aa: CASSLSAPTDTQYF
CDR3nt: TGTGCCAGCAGTCTATCGGCCCCCACAGATACGCAGTATTTT

j_gene: TRBJ1-2
v_gene: TRBV4-2
abundance: .
d_gene: .
CDR3aa: CASSQGTPGYGYTF
CDR3nt: TGTGCCAGCAGCCAAGGGACTCCTGGCTATGGCTACACCTTC

j_gene: TRBJ1-1
v_gene: TRBV7-9
abundance: .
d_gene: .
CDR3aa: CASSLGGLNTEAFF
CDR3nt: TGTGCCAGCAGCTTGGGGGGACTGAACACTGAAGCTTTCTTT

j_gene: TRBJ2-1
v_gene: TRBV14
abundance: .
d_gene: .
CDR3aa: CASSLLASPYNEQFF
CDR3nt: TGTGCCAGCAGCCTCCTAGCGTCACCCTACAATGAGCAGTTCTTC

j_gene: TRBJ2-2
v_gene: TRBV6-5
abundance: .
d_gene: .
CDR3aa: CASSVEGVVGELFF
CDR3nt: TGTGCCAGCAGTGTAGAGGGGGTCGTCGGGGAGCTGTTTTTT

j_gene: TRBJ1-4
v_gene: TRBV6-1
abundance: .
d_gene: TRBD1
CDR3aa: CASLRQGGNEKLFF
CDR3nt: TGTGCCAGCCTGAGACAGGGGGGTAATGAAAAACTGTTTTTT

j_gene: TRBJ1-1
v_gene: TRBV4-1
abundance: .
d_gene: TRBD1
CDR3aa: CASSRRDRAEAFF
CDR3nt: TGCGCCAGCAGCCGCCGGGACAGAGCTGAAGCTTTCTTT

j_gene: TRBJ2-1
v_gene: TRBV28
abundance: many
d_gene: TRBD1
CDR3aa: CASSLEQGKQFF
CDR3nt: TGTGCCAGCAGTTTAGAACAGGGGAAACAGTTCTTC

j_gene: TRBJ1-2
v_gene: TRBV5-1
abundance: .
d_gene: .
CDR3aa: CASTEQPGYYGYTF
CDR3nt: TGCGCCAGCACCGAACAGCCGGGGTACTATGGCTACACCTTC

j_gene: TRBJ1-1
v_gene: TRBV4-2
abundance: .
d_gene: .
CDR3aa: CASSLSTERGTEAFF
CDR3nt: TGTGCCAGCAGCCTAAGTACGGAAAGGGGCACTGAAGCTTTCTTT

j_gene: TRBJ2-2
v_gene: TRBV21-1
abundance: once
d_gene: .
CDR3aa: CASSKGPDTNTGELFF
CDR3nt: TGTGCCAGCAGCAAAGGACCAGACACGAACACCGGGGAGCTGTTTTTT

j_gene: TRBJ2-7
v_gene: TRBV7-2
abundance: .
d_gene: .
CDR3aa: CASSSPEVSYESDHHEQYF
CDR3nt: TGTGCCAGCAGCTCACCGGAGGTATCCTACGAGTCAGACCATCACGAGCAGTACTTC

j_gene: TRBJ2-1
v_gene: TRBV19
abundance: once
d_gene: .
CDR3aa: CASSPELANNEQFF
CDR3nt: TGTGCCAGTAGTCCCGAACTAGCAAACAATGAGCAGTTCTTC

j_gene: TRBJ2-1
v_gene: TRBV7-2
abundance: .
d_gene: .
CDR3aa: CASRQGPPTYNEQFF
CDR3nt: TGTGCCAGCAGGCAGGGGCCCCCGACGTACAATGAGCAGTTCTTC

j_gene: TRBJ2-3
v_gene: TRBV28
abundance: .
d_gene: .
CDR3aa: CASSFTASTDTQYF
CDR3nt: TGTGCCAGCAGTTTCACAGCTAGCACAGATACGCAGTATTTT

j_gene: TRBJ2-7
v_gene: TRBV5-5
abundance: once
d_gene: TRBD1
CDR3aa: CASSFQGQGRYEQYF
CDR3nt: TGTGCCAGCAGCTTCCAAGGACAGGGGAGGTACGAGCAGTACTTC

j_gene: TRBJ2-7
v_gene: TRBV27
abundance: once
d_gene: .
CDR3aa: CASSLGRGSYEQYF
CDR3nt: TGTGCCAGCAGTTTAGGGCGGGGATCCTACGAGCAGTACTTC

j_gene: TRBJ2-2
v_gene: TRBV27
abundance: .
d_gene: TRBD2
CDR3aa: CASSFAGDTGELFF
CDR3nt: TGTGCCAGCAGTTTTGCGGGGGACACCGGGGAGCTGTTTTTT

j_gene: TRBJ2-7
v_gene: TRBV5-8
abundance: .
d_gene: TRBD2
CDR3aa: CASRLRGSSYEQYF
CDR3nt: TGTGCCAGCAGGCTGCGCGGGAGTTCCTACGAGCAGTACTTC

j_gene: TRBJ2-5
v_gene: TRBV6-5
abundance: .
d_gene: .
CDR3aa: CASRTTSQRVETQYF
CDR3nt: TGTGCCAGCAGGACTACGTCCCAACGGGTGGAGACCCAGTACTTC

j_gene: TRBJ2-1
v_gene: TRBV27
abundance: .
d_gene: TRBD2
CDR3aa: CASSITSGGQFF
CDR3nt: TGTGCCAGCAGTATCACCTCGGGGGGGCAGTTCTTC